The source of this T cell receptor (beta chain) is a study of cytomegalovirus exposure and HLA in healthy donors. 60 Vbeta and 13 Jbeta primers were used in PCR. Sequenced by immunoSEQ multiplex PCR; TCRdb stores in-frame clones only, minus some. The table lists 140,000 or so clones, about four fifths of them singletons, with roughly 4.7% in the top ten. Sequenced material: PBMCs. This TCR derives from a man aged 40-49 years in good health and CMV-seronegative.

CDR3 amino acids: CASSERQNTNQPQHF. In DNA, the CDR3 is TGTGCCAGCAGTGAACGACAGAATACTAATCAGCCCCAGCATTTT. The chain employs TRBV2 and TRBJ1-5; tentative D call: TRBD1 (5 bases). Trimming cost V 2 bases and J 4 bases, with 12 bases left between them. Germline V CDR1 and CDR2: SNHLY, FYNNEI. This CDR3 comprises 15 residues. Full variable domain (missing parts from reference TRBV2 and TRBJ1-5): EPEVTQTPSHQVTQMGQEVILRCVPISNHLYFYWYRQILGQKVEFLVSFYNNEISEKSEIFDDQFSVERPDGSNFTLKIRSTKLEDSAMYFCASSERQNTNQPQHFGDGTRLSIL.